These 27 T cell receptor beta chains were all obtained from the same sample, sequenced in a study of T cell responses to AZD1222 COVID-19 vaccine. Here immunoSEQ multiplex PCR was the method, and the copy in TCRdb shows in-frame clones only, minus some. This table has around 80,000 clones, 90% appearing once. Material: peripheral blood, obtained on day 0 of AZD1222 vaccination. The receptors were sampled from an adult in good health.

V usage is TRBV29-1 and J usage is TRBJ1-6; 9 bases agree with TRBD1. Germline CDR1 is SQVTM and CDR2 is ANQGSEA. V lost 8 bases and J lost 9; bases outside the gene matches: 8. This CDR3 is 13 amino acids long. The CDR3, as DNA: TGCAGCACGGGACAGGGCGATGGTTCACCCCTCCACTTT. This encodes CSTGQGDGSPLHF.

The chain uses TRBV18 and TRBJ2-3, with a tentative D call TRBD2 (5 bases). CDR1 is KGHSH and CDR2 is LQKENI in the germline V gene. Trimming took 6 bases from V and 1 from J, leaving 14 bases between them. CDR3 size: 15 residues. The CDR3 coding sequence is TGTGCCAGCTCCCCCCGAGGGCCGGGCACAGATACGCAGTATTTT. Translating it yields CASSPRGPGTDTQYF.

The chain recombines TRBV11-2 with TRBJ2-7; perhaps TRBD1 as D (6 bases). The CDR3 runs to 14 residues. Germline assignment: CDR1 SGHAT and CDR2 FQNNGV. V lost 5 bases and J 0 bases, leaving 11 bases between the germline ends. CDR3 bases: TGTGCCAGCAGCCGACAGGCTACCTCCTACGAGCAGTACTTC. Its translation is CASSRQATSYEQYF.

This clone was seen just once. The chain uses TRBV20-1 and TRBJ1-4; D not resolved. From germline, CDR1 is DFQATT and CDR2 SNEGSKA (reference sequence). The CDR3 has 12 amino acids. V was trimmed by 3 bases and J by 5 bases, leaving 7 bases between them. The CDR3, as DNA: TGCAGTGCTAGTGGAGGGAATGAAAAACTGTTTTTT. This encodes CSASGGNEKLFF.

The J gene is TRBJ2-7, the V gene TRBV28, with unresolved D. V was cut by 4 bases and J by 6 bases, with 13 bases left in between. Germline V CDR1 and CDR2: MDHEN, SYDVKM. The CDR3 is made up of 13 amino acids. The CDR3 loop is CASSSPHAAEQYF. The DNA of the CDR3 is TGTGCCAGCAGTTCTCCCCATGCGGCCGAGCAGTACTTC.

A word on this clone: Other DNA sequences in the same sample also yield this CDR3. V is TRBV12-3 or TRBV12-4 and J is TRBJ1-2, with D maybe TRBD1 (5 bases). The CDR3 has 12 residues. Trimming shortened V by 6 bases and J by 5 bases, and 10 bases separated the two germline ends. The CDR3 DNA sequence: TGTGCCAGCAGCCTGGGGCGTTATGGCTACACCTTC. Its protein is CASSLGRYGYTF.

This clone turned up a few times. This chain links TRBV9 with TRBJ1-1; 7 bases are shared with TRBD1. V shed 3 bases, J shed 0 bases, and the junction held 5 bases outside the gene matches. Looked up from germline, CDR1 is SGDLS and CDR2 is YYNGEE. The CDR3 length is 15 residues. DNA for the CDR3: TGTGCCAGCAGCGCCGGGACAGATGTGAACACTGAAGCTTTCTTT. This encodes CASSAGTDVNTEAFF. Combining the CDR3 with reference TRBV9 and TRBJ1-1 gives the whole variable domain DSGVTQTPKHLITATGQRVTLRCSPRSGDLSVYWYQQSLDQGLQFLIQYYNGEERAKGNILERFSAQQFPDLHSELNLSSLELGDSALYFCASSAGTDVNTEAFFGQGTRLTVV.

The CDR3, as DNA: TGTGCCAGCAGCCAAAGACAGAACAATCAGCCCCAGCATTTT. Protein product: CASSQRQNNQPQHF. This sequence joins TRBV3-1 (or the pseudogene TRBV3-2) and TRBJ1-5, with a tentative D call TRBD1 (5 bases). Per germline, CDR1 LGHDT and CDR2 YNNKEL (reference sequence). V was trimmed by 2 bases and J by 3 bases, leaving 8 bases between them. The CDR3 loop spans 14 amino acids.

The table lists this clone with a count of one. The chain has TRBV28 and TRBJ1-2; 8 bases align to TRBD1. The length of the CDR3 is 15 residues. Germline CDR1 reads MDHEN; CDR2 reads SYDVKM. V dropped 5 bases and J dropped 5; count of bases not matched to a gene: 10. CDR3 region: CASSPTGQGLYGYTF. CDR3 DNA: TGTGCCAGCAGTCCCACCGGACAGGGTCTTTATGGCTACACCTTC.

This clone appeared a few times. V gene TRBV6-2 or TRBV6-3 combines with J gene TRBJ2-3, with D uncertain. The CDR3 loop spans 11 amino acids. Germline V gene lookup returns CDR1 MNHEY and CDR2 SVGEGT. Trimming took 4 bases from V and 4 from J, leaving 3 bases between them. CDR3 in DNA: TGTGCCAGCAGTTTCCCAGATACGCAGTATTTT. Translation: CASSFPDTQYF.

The rearrangement links TRBV13 to TRBJ1-6; tentatively, D is TRBD1 (5 bases). Trimming removed 7 bases at V and 1 base at J, with 11 bases between. The CDR3 is 15 amino acids. The germline CDR1 and CDR2 sequences are PRHDT and FYEKMQ (reference sequence). This chain's CDR3 is CASTIRGSYNSPLHF. The CDR3 DNA follows: TGTGCCAGCACCATAAGGGGATCCTATAATTCACCCCTCCACTTT.

V and J are TRBV3-1 (or the pseudogene TRBV3-2) and TRBJ2-7; 8 bases line up with TRBD1. V trimming: 1 base; J trimming: 3 bases; junction bases outside the gene matches: 5. In germline, CDR1 is LGHDT, CDR2 YNNKEL (reference sequence). The CDR3 extends over 15 amino acids. The CDR3 DNA reads as TGTGCCAGCAGCCAAGCTGGTACAGGGGGCTACGAGCAGTACTTC. Encoded protein: CASSQAGTGGYEQYF.

The chain has TRBV28 and TRBJ1-6; 10 nucleotides match TRBD1. Per germline, CDR1 MDHEN and CDR2 SYDVKM. This CDR3 contains 16 residues. J was trimmed by 3 bases and V by 6 bases; bases with no gene match: 5. This chain's CDR3 is CASSAGTGVYNSPLHF. The CDR3 region has the DNA TGTGCCAGCAGCGCCGGGACAGGGGTCTATAATTCACCCCTCCACTTT.

This clone is a singleton in its sample. The CDR3 nucleotides are TGTGCCAGCAGCCCCCGGAAGGTCGGAAGGAGCTCCTACAATGAGCAGTTCTTC. This codes for CASSPRKVGRSSYNEQFF. This sequence joins TRBV5-4 and TRBJ2-1; D gene ambiguous. The germline V and J ends were trimmed by 4 bases and 0 bases, with 20 bases remaining between them. Looked up from germline, CDR1 is SGHNT and CDR2 is YYREEE (reference sequence). The CDR3 totals 18 residues. Together with reference TRBV5-4 and TRBJ2-1, the CDR3 gives the full variable domain: ETGVTQSPTHLIKTRGQQVTLRCSSQSGHNTVSWYQQALGQGPQFIFQYYREEENGRGNFPPRFSGLQFPNYSSELNVNALELDDSALYLCASSPRKVGRSSYNEQFFGPGTRLTVL.

The chain joins TRBV19 to TRBJ1-5, with 7 bases lining up with TRBD1. Unmatched junction bases numbered 9, after V lost 10 bases and J lost 0 bases. Germline V gene data show CDR1 as LNHDA and CDR2 as SQIVND (reference sequence). This CDR3 spans 15 amino acids. The CDR3 is CATQWDSGSNQPQHF. The CDR3 DNA reads TGTGCCACCCAATGGGACAGCGGTAGCAATCAGCCCCAGCATTTT.

This chain links TRBV19 with TRBJ2-1; TRBD1 matches at 7 bases. Germline assignment: CDR1 LNHDA and CDR2 SQIVND (reference sequence). This CDR3 has 15 amino acids. The junction had 15 bases not matched to a gene; V was cut back by 9 bases and J by 7 bases. The CDR3 sequence is CASRPGQIDVNEQFF. The CDR3 nucleotides are TGTGCCAGCAGACCGGGACAGATTGATGTGAATGAGCAGTTCTTC.

The chain uses TRBV18 and TRBJ1-3, with D perhaps matching TRBD1 (5 bases). The length of the CDR3 is 15 residues. Trimming left V 5 bases short and J 4 bases short, with 15 bases between. CDR1 and CDR2 (germline): KGHSH, LQKENI. CDR3 sequence (DNA): TGTGCCAGCTCAGCGACAGTGTTCCAGGGAAACACCATATATTTT. Translated: CASSATVFQGNTIYF.

The V and J genes are TRBV5-8 and TRBJ2-4; D gene unclear. In germline, CDR1 is SGHTS, CDR2 YDEGEE. With 4 bases removed from V and 8 bases from J, the gap between germline ends came to 13 bases. The CDR3 covers 13 residues. The CDR3 loop is CASSLQLRDIQYF. CDR3 DNA: TGTGCCAGCAGCCTCCAACTACGGGACATTCAGTACTTC.

In DNA, the CDR3 is TGTGCCAGCAGCCGGGGGACAGGGGGCAGCCAGACCCAGTACTTC. It specifies CASSRGTGGSQTQYF. The rearrangement links TRBV7-2 to TRBJ2-5; 12 bases map to TRBD1. V was pared by 5 bases and J by 6 bases, with 7 bases of the junction left unmatched. Per germline, CDR1 SGHTA and CDR2 FQGNSA. The CDR3 extends over 15 amino acids.

The chain employs TRBV10-3 and TRBJ1-5; TRBD1 matches at 8 bases. The CDR3 consists of 16 residues. The germline CDR1 and CDR2 sequences are ENHRY and SYGVKD. V was clipped by 3 bases and J by 1 base; unmatched bases: 5. CDR3 DNA: TGTGCCATCAGTGACCCTCAGGGGGCCAGCAATCAGCCCCAGCATTTT. Protein product: CAISDPQGASNQPQHF.

The J gene is TRBJ1-4, the V gene TRBV28, with D tentatively TRBD1 (6 bases). This CDR3 comprises 11 residues. Trimming left V 6 bases short and J 13 bases short, with 12 bases between. Germline-derived CDR1 and CDR2 are MDHEN and SYDVKM. CDR3 sequence reads: CASSAPRGLFF. The CDR3 DNA follows: TGTGCCAGCAGCGCCCCCAGGGGACTGTTTTTT.

The V and J genes are TRBV19 and TRBJ2-6; maybe TRBD1 (6 bases). In germline, CDR1 is LNHDA, CDR2 SQIVND (reference sequence). The CDR3 has 14 residues. V was clipped by 10 bases and J by 1 base, with 11 bases between them. As DNA, the CDR3 is TGTGCCACAGGGGTAGGGTCTGGGGCCAACGTCCTGACTTTC. Residues: CATGVGSGANVLTF.

The chain recombines TRBV7-2 with TRBJ1-4; no reliable D call. V was trimmed by 4 bases and J by 8 bases, leaving 14 bases between them. CDR3 size: 14 residues. Germline-derived CDR1 and CDR2 are SGHTA and FQGNSA. The CDR3 region is CASSSDGTYEKLFF. CDR3 nucleotide sequence: TGTGCCAGCAGCTCGGACGGAACTTACGAAAAACTGTTTTTT.

The rearrangement links TRBV2 to TRBJ1-1; tentative D call: TRBD1 (5 bases). Between the trimmed V and J ends, which lost 6 bases and 1 base, there was a span of 15 bases. CDR1 is SNHLY, CDR2 FYNNEI, per germline. The CDR3 is 15 residues long. This CDR3 is CASRGSPTANTEAFF. The DNA for the CDR3 is TGTGCCAGCAGGGGAAGTCCGACAGCGAACACTGAAGCTTTCTTT.

The rearrangement uses TRBV6-6 and TRBJ2-7; D call uncertain. Between the trimmed V and J ends, which lost 0 bases and 6 bases, there was a span of 12 bases. CDR1 is MNHNY and CDR2 is SVGAGI in the germline V gene (reference sequence). The CDR3 loop spans 14 amino acids. The CDR3 region is CASSYSRTNSEQYF. The CDR3 nucleotides are TGTGCCAGCAGTTACTCGAGGACCAACTCCGAGCAGTACTTC.

This clone is a singleton in its sample. J is TRBJ2-1 and V is TRBV2; tentatively, D is TRBD2 (5 bases). Germline V gene data show CDR1 as SNHLY and CDR2 as FYNNEI. The CDR3 runs to 11 residues. V was pared by 1 base and J by 15 bases, with 10 bases between. The CDR3 protein is CASSEVAAVFF. Written as DNA, the CDR3 is TGTGCCAGCAGTGAAGTGGCAGCGGTGTTCTTC.

The V and J genes are TRBV27 and TRBJ1-1; weak D call: TRBD1 (6 bases). The CDR3 is made up of 12 amino acids. Germline CDR1 is MNHEY and CDR2 is SMNVEV (reference sequence). The V gene lost 5 bases and the J gene lost 9 bases, with 13 bases spanning the gap. The CDR3 DNA sequence: TGTGCCAGCAGTCCCCAGGGGCGCAAAGCTTTCTTT. Translating gives CASSPQGRKAFF.